Listed here are 27 T cell receptor beta chains from one sample, sequenced in a study of STAT3 mutations in large granular lymphocyte leukemia. Assay: immunoSEQ multiplex PCR; the TCRdb copy retains only in-frame clones and omits some. This table holds tens of thousands of clones, 81% found once. Study results and caveats: Every T-LGLL patient had at least one immunodominant TCRbeta clonotype.

No antigen has been assigned to these receptors. Source material: PBMCs. The receptors derive from a human donor with T large granular lymphocyte leukemia. Some clones in this sample may be carry-over from other donors' samples.

The V gene is TRBV28, the J gene TRBJ1-5, with D unresolved. Germline loops: CDR1 MDHEN, CDR2 SYDVKM. With 6 bases removed from V and 0 bases from J, the gap between germline ends came to 9 bases. The length of the CDR3 is 14 residues. The CDR3 region is CASRSHHSNQPQHF. Here the CDR3 DNA reads TGTGCCAGCAGGTCACATCATAGCAATCAGCCCCAGCATTTT. Based on the CDR3 plus reference TRBV28 and TRBJ1-5, the full variable domain is DVKVTQSSRYLVKRTGEKVFLECVQDMDHENMFWYRQDPGLGLRLIYFSYDVKMKEKGDIPEGYSVSREKKERFSLILESASTNQTSMYLCASRSHHSNQPQHFGDGTRLSIL.

This chain links TRBV28 with TRBJ1-2; no clear D gene. V gave up 4 bases and J gave up 3 bases, with 6 bases separating them. Germline CDR1 reads MDHEN; CDR2 reads SYDVKM. The CDR3 is made up of 12 amino acids. The CDR3 sequence: CASSWTDYGYTF. The CDR3 DNA reads as TGTGCCAGCAGTTGGACGGACTATGGCTACACCTTC.

This clone was observed a single time. This rearrangement joins TRBV6-5 to TRBJ2-5; D is unresolved. CDR3 size: 14 residues. The V end lost 4 bases, the J end lost 5 bases, and 14 bases lay between the germline ends. Germline assignment: CDR1 MNHEY and CDR2 SVGAGI. The CDR3 here is CASSLAPGLETQYF. In DNA, the CDR3 is TGTGCCAGCAGTTTGGCCCCCGGTTTGGAGACCCAGTACTTC.

The genes are TRBV18 and TRBJ2-5, with D unresolved. Deletions cut 0 bases from V and 5 bases from J, with 13 bases between. Germline V gene lookup returns CDR1 KGHSH and CDR2 LQKENI. The CDR3 runs 15 residues. The CDR3 nucleotides are TGTGCCAGCTCACCACCGCTACCTTTGGGGGAGACCCAGTACTTC. It specifies CASSPPLPLGETQYF.

V gene TRBV28 combines with J gene TRBJ1-1; 9 bases fit TRBD1. V shed 5 bases and J 1 base; nucleotides not matched to a gene: 8. This CDR3 is built from 16 residues. Germline V gene sequence: CDR1 MDHEN, CDR2 SYDVKM. Written as DNA, the CDR3 is TGTGCCAGCAGTCCCCTTCGGACAGGGGAGAACACTGAAGCTTTCTTT. Translated, it gives CASSPLRTGENTEAFF.

The rearrangement links TRBV12-5 to TRBJ2-3, with a possible D match to TRBD1 (6 bases). V was trimmed by 9 bases and J by 4 bases, leaving 17 bases between them. CDR1 is LGHNT and CDR2 is FRNRAP in the germline V gene. The CDR3 sequence is 14 residues long. The CDR3 DNA reads as TGTGCTAGCCGACAGGATTTTTTTCCAGATACGCAGTATTTT. Encoded protein: CASRQDFFPDTQYF. Full variable domain (missing parts from reference TRBV12-5 and TRBJ2-3): DARVTQTPRHKVTEMGQEVTMRCQPILGHNTVFWYRQTMMQGLELLAYFRNRAPLDDSGMPKDRFSAEMPDATLATLKIQPSEPRDSAVYFCASRQDFFPDTQYFGPGTRLTVL.

CDR3 sequence (DNA): TGTGCCAGCAGCCCGGGACACCCGAACACCGGGGAGCTGTTTTTT. Translating it yields CASSPGHPNTGELFF. The chain links TRBV4-2 to TRBJ2-2; tentatively, D is TRBD1 (6 bases). Germline V gives CDR1 LGHNA, CDR2 YNFKEQ. This CDR3 is 15 amino acids long. Trimming shortened V by 4 bases and J by 0 bases, and 9 bases separated the two germline ends.

The chain has TRBV7-8 and TRBJ2-2, with TRBD2 as a possible D gene (5 bases). V was shortened by 4 bases and J by 11 bases, with 11 bases between the two germline ends. The CDR3 is 12 amino acids. Germline V gene sequence: CDR1 SGHVS, CDR2 FQNEAQ. CDR3 amino acids: CASSWGAVELFF. The CDR3 DNA reads TGTGCCAGCAGCTGGGGAGCCGTAGAGCTGTTTTTT.

This chain links TRBV7-6 with TRBJ2-7, with D possibly matching TRBD2 (6 bases). The V and J ends lost 4 bases and 6 bases respectively, with 19 bases between them. The germline V gene encodes CDR1 SGHVS and CDR2 FNYEAQ. This CDR3 comprises 15 residues. CDR3 in DNA: TGTGCCAGCAGCTCCCACCGAGCGGGTCAGCGCGAGCAGTACTTC. This translates into CASSSHRAGQREQYF.

The chain combines TRBV19 with TRBJ1-2, with D tentatively TRBD1 (5 bases). Deletions cut 3 bases from V and 0 bases from J, with 8 bases between. This CDR3 contains 14 residues. The germline V gene has CDR1 LNHDA and CDR2 SQIVND (reference sequence). CDR3 loop: CASSMMGPNYGYTF. As DNA, the CDR3 is TGTGCCAGTAGTATGATGGGACCTAACTATGGCTACACCTTC.

The V call is TRBV27, the J call TRBJ1-1; possible D gene TRBD1, 6 bases. The CDR3 length is 11 residues. In germline, CDR1 is MNHEY, CDR2 SMNVEV (reference sequence). The V and J ends lost 5 bases and 8 bases respectively, with 9 bases between them. The CDR3: CASSQGGEAFF. In DNA, the CDR3 is TGTGCCAGCAGTCAAGGGGGAGAAGCTTTCTTT.

The V and J genes are TRBV7-2 and TRBJ1-1, with a tentative D call TRBD1 (6 bases). CDR3 length: 15 amino acids. Germline V lookup: CDR1 SGHTA, CDR2 FQGNSA. Trimming took 1 base from V and 3 from J, leaving 12 bases between them. The CDR3 DNA is TGTGCCAGCAGCTTAGTGGGGGGGCCCCACACTGAAGCTTTCTTT. Its translation: CASSLVGGPHTEAFF.

The rearrangement joins TRBV5-1 to TRBJ1-6; tentatively, D is TRBD1 (6 bases). CDR3 length: 14 residues. Germline loops: CDR1 SGHRS, CDR2 YFSETQ. V was trimmed by 3 bases and J by 6 bases, leaving 10 bases between them. CDR3 sequence reads: CASSSGQPNSPLHF. Written as DNA, the CDR3 is TGCGCCAGCAGCTCCGGACAGCCTAATTCACCCCTCCACTTT.

The V and J genes are TRBV10-3 and TRBJ2-2; possibly TRBD1 or TRBD2 for D (6 bases each). Germline V gives CDR1 ENHRY, CDR2 SYGVKD. This CDR3 is 15 amino acids long. The germline V and J ends were trimmed by 2 bases and 7 bases, with 14 bases remaining between them. CDR3 nucleotides: TGTGCCATCAGTGAGACCGGGGGCACCATCGGGGAGCTGTTTTTT. Amino acids: CAISETGGTIGELFF.

The chain is built from TRBV2 and TRBJ2-5, with unresolved D. The V end lost 7 bases, the J end lost 5 bases, and 8 bases lay between the germline ends. CDR3 size: 11 residues. Looked up from germline, CDR1 is SNHLY and CDR2 is FYNNEI. CDR3: CASNSRETQYF. CDR3 nucleotides: TGTGCCAGCAATTCTAGGGAGACCCAGTACTTC.

The rearrangement joins TRBV19 to TRBJ2-3, with D perhaps matching TRBD2 (6 bases). CDR1 LNHDA and CDR2 SQIVND come from the germline V gene (reference sequence). Trimming took 3 bases from V and 2 from J, leaving 9 bases between them. The CDR3 contains 14 residues. The CDR3 DNA follows: TGTGCCAGTAGTATGGGGGACTCCACAGATACGCAGTATTTT. Residues: CASSMGDSTDTQYF. Full variable domain (rest looked up from reference TRBV19 and TRBJ2-3): DGGITQSPKYLFRKEGQNVTLSCEQNLNHDAMYWYRQDPGQGLRLIYYSQIVNDFQKGDIAEGYSVSREKKESFPLTVTSAQKNPTAFYLCASSMGDSTDTQYFGPGTRLTVL.

This chain joins TRBV5-1 and TRBJ2-7; D is undetermined. Germline V gene sequence: CDR1 SGHRS, CDR2 YFSETQ. The germline V and J ends were trimmed by 0 bases and 2 bases, with 12 bases remaining between them. The CDR3 is 15 amino acids. CDR3 amino acids: CASSLAPVTAYEQYF. The CDR3 DNA sequence: TGCGCCAGCAGCTTGGCACCAGTAACTGCCTACGAGCAGTACTTC. The whole variable domain, filled in from reference TRBV5-1 and TRBJ2-7, reads KAGVTQTPRYLIKTRGQQVTLSCSPISGHRSVSWYQQTPGQGLQFLFEYFSETQRNKGNFPGRFSGRQFSNSRSEMNVSTLELGDSALYLCASSLAPVTAYEQYFGPGTRLTVT.

The V gene is TRBV19, the J gene TRBJ1-6; D not resolved. CDR1 is LNHDA and CDR2 is SQIVND in the germline V gene (reference sequence). Trimming took off 5 bases at V and 6 bases at J, with 8 bases between the two ends. The CDR3 loop spans 13 amino acids. CDR3 nucleotide sequence: TGTGCCAGTAGTCCCCCGCTTAATTCACCCCTCCACTTT. It specifies CASSPPLNSPLHF.

The V gene is TRBV15, the J gene TRBJ2-7; TRBD1 matches at 9 bases. Looked up from germline, CDR1 is LNHNV and CDR2 is YYDKDF (reference sequence). The CDR3 is made up of 15 amino acids. J gave up 5 bases and V 0 bases, and 5 bases lay outside the gene matches. The CDR3 nucleotides are TGTGCCACCAGCAGAGAATGGACAGGGGCCCACGAGCAGTACTTC. Protein: CATSREWTGAHEQYF.

This chain joins TRBV5-8 and TRBJ1-5; D not certain. With 0 bases removed from V and 3 bases from J, the gap between germline ends came to 19 bases. CDR1 is SGHTS and CDR2 is YDEGEE in the germline V gene. The CDR3 sequence is 18 residues long. The CDR3 spells CASSLGTMGLGVNQPQHF. The CDR3 nucleotides read TGTGCCAGCAGCTTGGGGACCATGGGATTGGGCGTCAATCAGCCCCAGCATTTT.

V is TRBV5-1 and J is TRBJ1-1, with D maybe TRBD1 (5 bases). This CDR3 is 14 amino acids long. Germline CDR1 and CDR2: SGHRS and YFSETQ. V was trimmed by 2 bases and J by 6 bases, leaving 14 bases between them. DNA for the CDR3: TGCGCCAGCAGCTTTGGGGGAGTAAGATCTGAAGCTTTCTTT. Protein: CASSFGGVRSEAFF.

V is TRBV30 and J is TRBJ1-2; 7 bases align to TRBD1. The V and J ends lost 2 bases and 7 bases, in that order; junction bases with no gene match: 10. Per germline, CDR1 GTSNPN and CDR2 SVGIG (reference sequence). This CDR3 region has 14 residues. The CDR3 DNA reads as TGTGCCTGGAGTCGAAAAACAGGGGTTCTTGGCTACACCTTC. Translation gives CAWSRKTGVLGYTF.

The chain recombines TRBV5-5 with TRBJ2-3; D call uncertain. CDR1 and CDR2 (germline): SGHKS, YYEKEE (reference sequence). The length of the CDR3 is 12 residues. V shed 4 bases and J shed 0 bases, with 3 bases lying between them. The CDR3, as DNA: TGTGCCAGCAGCGCCAGCACAGATACGCAGTATTTT. This encodes CASSASTDTQYF.

This clone has just one count. The chain joins TRBV6-5 to TRBJ2-3; D unclear. The V end lost 6 bases, the J end lost 4 bases, and 8 bases lay between the germline ends. The CDR3 extends over 12 amino acids. The V gene's germline CDR1 is MNHEY and CDR2 SVGAGI. The CDR3 DNA reads as TGTGCCAGCAGCCCTCACCCAGATACGCAGTATTTT. Amino acid sequence: CASSPHPDTQYF.

The chain employs TRBV30 and TRBJ1-1, with 7 bases lining up with TRBD1. Trimming removed 1 base from V and 5 bases from J; junction bases left unmatched: 1. The CDR3 sequence is 12 residues long. Germline CDR1 and CDR2: GTSNPN and SVGIG (reference sequence). CDR3 sequence (DNA): TGTGCCTGGAGTGCCAGGGGGACTGAAGCTTTCTTT. It is translated as CAWSARGTEAFF.

The rearrangement joins TRBV6-6 to TRBJ1-2; D is unclear. Germline V gene sequence: CDR1 MNHNY, CDR2 SVGAGI (reference sequence). With 7 bases removed from V and 8 bases from J, the gap between germline ends came to 17 bases. The CDR3 consists of 13 residues. CDR3 sequence: CASTNGQVKGYTF. The CDR3 bases are TGTGCCAGCACCAACGGGCAGGTGAAGGGCTACACCTTC.

The V call is TRBV19, the J call TRBJ1-2, with D hard to call. Germline CDR1 reads LNHDA; CDR2 reads SQIVND (reference sequence). V was cut by 7 bases and J by 3 bases, with 12 bases left in between. This CDR3 region has 13 residues. This CDR3 is CASMSRTDYGYTF. CDR3 DNA: TGTGCCAGTATGTCGAGAACAGACTATGGCTACACCTTC.